These 7 T cell receptor beta chains share one sample of origin, sequenced in a study of T cell repertoires in ileal Crohn's disease. Noted time point: proximal margin of the surgical specimen (macroscopically non-inflamed). Clones were read by immunoSEQ multiplex PCR, and TCRdb kept only the in-frame ones, dropping some. The sample consists of thousands of clones, around 75% of them appearing once. Sequences were obtained from ileal tissue. These receptors originate from an adult with Crohn's disease.

This rearrangement joins TRBV6-5 to TRBJ2-1; 13 bases match TRBD2. V dropped 7 bases and J dropped 7; count of bases not matched to a gene: 7. CDR1 MNHEY and CDR2 SVGAGI come from the germline V gene. The CDR3 sequence is 15 residues long. The CDR3 DNA follows: TGTGCCAGCAAATTGACTAGCGGGGGGCGGAATGAGCAGTTCTTC. Translating it yields CASKLTSGGRNEQFF.

This clone was picked up one time. The chain carries TRBV4-2 and TRBJ2-1; 12 bases agree with TRBD2. Trimming took 2 bases from V and 5 from J; bases not matched to a gene: 7. The CDR3 is 17 residues long. Per the germline V gene, CDR1 is LGHNA and CDR2 is YNFKEQ. The CDR3 reads CASSQLAGGNVNNEQFF. In nucleotides, the CDR3 is TGTGCCAGCAGCCAACTAGCGGGGGGGAACGTGAACAATGAGCAGTTCTTC.

The chain carries TRBV14 and TRBJ1-2, with 10 bases that match TRBD1. In germline, CDR1 is SGHDN, CDR2 FVKESK. V trimming: 2 bases; J trimming: 8 bases; junction bases outside the gene matches: 17. The CDR3 has 18 amino acids. CDR3 DNA: TGTGCCAGCAGCCAAAGGGACAGGGGATGGACCGTAGAGGGCGGCTACACCTTC. Translating it yields CASSQRDRGWTVEGGYTF.

Here the CDR3 DNA reads TGTGCCAGCAGCTTGGACAGGGGGAATAATTCACCCCTCCACTTT. Amino acid sequence: CASSLDRGNNSPLHF. This rearrangement joins TRBV5-4 to TRBJ1-6, with TRBD1 matching over 8 bases. V lost 0 bases to trimming and J lost 5 bases; unmatched junction nucleotides: 1. The CDR3 runs 15 residues. From germline, CDR1 is SGHNT and CDR2 YYREEE (reference sequence).

The gene calls are TRBV5-1 and TRBJ2-3; the D is unclear. With 5 bases removed from V and 2 bases from J, the gap between germline ends came to 12 bases. CDR1 and CDR2 from the germline V gene are SGHRS and YFSETQ. The CDR3 is 14 amino acids. The CDR3 loop reads CASRSGINTDTQYF. The DNA of the CDR3 is TGCGCCAGCAGATCCGGAATTAACACAGATACGCAGTATTTT.

The CDR3 DNA follows: TGTGCCGGACAGAAGGGTTGGGACAATGAGCAGTTCTTC. The encoded protein is CAGQKGWDNEQFF. The chain links TRBV6-1 to TRBJ2-1, with TRBD1 as a possible D gene (6 bases). The CDR3 runs to 13 residues. Per germline, CDR1 MNHNS and CDR2 SASEGT. Trimming removed 11 bases at V and 5 bases at J, with 16 bases between.

The CDR3 nucleotides are TGTGCCAGCAGCTTGGTGGCAGACTCTGGAAACACCATATATTTT. This translates into CASSLVADSGNTIYF. The J gene is TRBJ1-3, the V gene TRBV5-5; D gene uncertain. In germline, CDR1 is SGHKS, CDR2 YYEKEE (reference sequence). The CDR3 is 15 amino acids. Trimming left V 0 bases short and J 0 bases short, with 7 bases between.